This TCR beta chain was recovered during a study of T-cell memory formation after mild COVID-19. As for this clonotype: Antigen specificity is unknown.

The CDR3 is 15 residues long. V lost 4 bases to trimming and J lost 4 bases, with 14 bases between them. CDR1 is SGDLS and CDR2 is YYNGEE in the germline V gene. With constant-segment primers, 5'RACE yielded cDNA libraries of TCR alpha and TCR beta that carried sample barcodes and UMIs. From the 5' RACE reads, TCRdb called clonotypes with MiXCR, one entry per CDR3 protein. The data hold about 210,000 distinct CDR3 sequences, with 10% to 13% observed a single time. Broader study findings: Memory sampled before infection contained some responding clones, suggesting cross-reactive memory joined. Clones that got smaller from day 15 to 85 had even CD4/CD8, while clones growing later tipped toward CD4+. Still unconfirmed is whether the second-wave clones peaking on day 37 recognized SARS-CoV-2.

Input material: PBMCs or a T cell subset sorted from them (not recorded which). The sequence was collected from a man younger than 35 who had mild COVID-19 (a few samples of this study predate the infection). Cell type and time point are not known. V gene TRBV9 combines with J gene TRBJ2-2; D unresolved. CDR3 loop: CASSTIAGSTGELFF. In DNA form, the CDR3 reads TGTGCCAGCAGCACCATAGCCGGTAGCACCGGGGAGCTGTTTTTT.